These 23 T cell receptor beta chains originate from one sample sequenced in a study of identical twins. MiXCR, applied by TCRdb to the 5' RACE reads, yields one record per CDR3 protein. The data hold about 490,000 distinct CDR3 sequences, with 13% to 15% observed a single time. In addition, the sample was reused for a study of yellow fever vaccine responses in identical twins.

Input material: CD4+ T cells sorted from blood. These receptors all stem from a woman younger than 30 in good health.

The CDR3, as DNA: TGTGCCAGCAGCCCAAAGGACTGGTGGGCGACTAATGAAAAACTGTTTTTT. It is translated as CASSPKDWWATNEKLFF. The chain combines TRBV3-1 with TRBJ1-4; D remains ambiguous. Looked up from germline, CDR1 is LGHDT and CDR2 is YNNKEL (reference sequence). The CDR3 contains 17 residues. The V end was cut by 4 bases, the J end by 2 bases, with 17 bases between.

This clonotype has more than one count but fewer than ten. CDR3 sequence (DNA): TGTGCCAGCACCCCCCTGGGGCGGGTCCACGAGCAGTACTTC. Protein product: CASTPLGRVHEQYF. The chain joins TRBV28 to TRBJ2-7; D is tentatively TRBD1 or TRBD2 (5 bases each). Germline CDR1 and CDR2: MDHEN and SYDVKM. The ends were cut back, 7 bases at V and 5 bases at J, with 18 bases in the middle. This CDR3 has 14 amino acids.

The J gene is TRBJ2-7, the V gene TRBV14; the D call may be TRBD1 or TRBD2 (5 bases each). Per the germline V gene, CDR1 is SGHDN and CDR2 is FVKESK. The CDR3 length is 17 residues. The V and J ends lost 4 bases and 7 bases respectively, with 26 bases between them. CDR3 coding DNA: TGTGCCAGCAGCCCCCTCCGGGACGGACGACTCCTCGGGGAGCAGTACTTC. Protein sequence: CASSPLRDGRLLGEQYF.

The V call is TRBV6-5, the J call TRBJ2-3; 12 bases are a match to TRBD2. Looked up from germline, CDR1 is MNHEY and CDR2 is SVGAGI. With V trimmed by 0 bases and J by 6 bases, 10 bases remained unmatched. The length of the CDR3 is 18 residues. DNA of the CDR3: TGTGCCAGCAGTTACTCGCCTACTAGCGGGGGGTCTCAGGATACGCAGTATTTT. Its translation is CASSYSPTSGGSQDTQYF.

The rearrangement joins TRBV20-1 to TRBJ2-3; TRBD1 is a possible D gene (5 bases). This CDR3 is 14 amino acids long. The V gene's germline CDR1 is DFQATT and CDR2 SNEGSKA (reference sequence). V dropped 5 bases and J dropped 6 bases, with 18 bases sitting between them. The CDR3 sequence: CSAPYLGAQDTQYF. The CDR3 DNA sequence: TGCAGTGCTCCATACCTTGGGGCTCAGGATACGCAGTATTTT.

V and J are TRBV28 and TRBJ2-1; D is perhaps TRBD2 (6 bases). Germline V gene sequence: CDR1 MDHEN, CDR2 SYDVKM. V was shortened by 5 bases and J by 13 bases, with 15 bases between the two germline ends. This CDR3 has 12 residues. Here the CDR3 DNA reads TGTGCCAGCAGTCCGACCTCGGGGGTACAGTTCTTC. Amino acids: CASSPTSGVQFF.

The gene calls are TRBV24-1 and TRBJ2-1; 8 bases agree with TRBD1. V was pared by 4 bases and J by 7 bases, with 8 bases of the junction left unmatched. Germline CDR1 KGHDR, CDR2 SFDVKD. The CDR3 is made up of 15 amino acids. CDR3 DNA sequence: TGTGCCACCAGTGAGACAGGGGCTCGAACTAATGAGCAGTTCTTC. Encoded protein: CATSETGARTNEQFF.

This chain's CDR3 is CASLTSGSIYEQFF. The CDR3 DNA sequence: TGTGCCAGCCTGACTAGCGGGAGTATATATGAGCAGTTCTTC. The chain uses TRBV2 and TRBJ2-1, with 12 bases identical to TRBD2. V lost 8 bases, J lost 8 bases, and 7 bases stayed unmatched. CDR1 is SNHLY and CDR2 is FYNNEI in the germline V gene. CDR3 length: 14 amino acids.

The chain has TRBV6-1 and TRBJ2-1; weak D call: TRBD1 (5 bases). The CDR3 length is 17 residues. V lost 6 bases, J lost 5 bases, and 23 bases lay in between. CDR1 is MNHNS and CDR2 is SASEGT in the germline V gene. As DNA, the CDR3 is TGTGCCAGCAGGTTTCGTCAGGGATTTTCTCGACACAATGAGCAGTTCTTC. This gives the protein CASRFRQGFSRHNEQFF.

V usage is TRBV3-1 and J usage is TRBJ2-7; 8 bases are a match to TRBD1. This CDR3 has 15 residues. V gave up 3 bases and J gave up 2 bases; unmatched junction bases: 6. Germline V gives CDR1 LGHDT, CDR2 YNNKEL (reference sequence). The CDR3 is CASSQARGRTYEQYF. CDR3 bases: TGTGCCAGCAGCCAGGCCAGGGGGCGGACCTACGAGCAGTACTTC.

The chain links TRBV29-1 to TRBJ2-5, with 9 bases that match TRBD2. The CDR3 is 16 residues long. CDR1 and CDR2 (germline): SQVTM, ANQGSEA. V was clipped by 6 bases and J by 4 bases; unmatched bases: 15. CDR3: CSVEKYGTSRGETQYF. In nucleotides, the CDR3 is TGCAGCGTCGAAAAATATGGGACTAGCAGAGGAGAGACCCAGTACTTC.

This clonotype appeared a few times. The V and J genes are TRBV7-9 and TRBJ1-2; weak D call: TRBD1 (6 bases). The CDR3 is 17 residues long. CDR1 and CDR2 from the germline V gene are SEHNR and FQNEAQ (reference sequence). The V and J ends lost 2 bases and 0 bases respectively, with 16 bases between them. CDR3 residues: CASSLQEGGIPNYGYTF. The CDR3 DNA sequence: TGTGCCAGCAGCTTACAGGAAGGGGGAATCCCTAACTATGGCTACACCTTC.

This sequence joins TRBV7-2 and TRBJ1-4; D is ambiguous. CDR3 length equals 14 residues. Trimming took 4 bases from V and 8 from J, leaving 14 bases between them. Per the germline V gene, CDR1 is SGHTA and CDR2 is FQGNSA. The chain's CDR3 is CASSSLRVEEKLFF. The CDR3 region has the DNA TGTGCCAGCAGCTCCCTGCGGGTCGAAGAAAAACTGTTTTTT.

The rearrangement joins TRBV6-1 to TRBJ1-2; D may be TRBD1 (5 bases). The germline gives CDR1 MNHNS, CDR2 SASEGT. Trimming left V 5 bases short and J 5 bases short, with 18 bases between. The CDR3 length is 15 residues. The CDR3 spells CASSIAAGTLYGYTF. The DNA for the CDR3 is TGTGCCAGCAGTATTGCGGCGGGGACGCTGTATGGCTACACCTTC.

The DNA for the CDR3 is TGTGCCAGCAGCTCTATTAGCGGGGCTGGGACCCAGTACTTC. Protein product: CASSSISGAGTQYF. This chain links TRBV12-3 or TRBV12-4 with TRBJ2-5; 8 positions agree with TRBD2. This CDR3 contains 14 residues. V lost 6 bases, J lost 7 bases, and 10 bases stayed unmatched.

Only a few counts were recorded for this clonotype. The chain has TRBV29-1 and TRBJ2-7, with D possibly being TRBD2 (5 bases). Per the germline V gene, CDR1 is SQVTM and CDR2 is ANQGSEA. V was cut by 1 base and J by 0 bases, with 19 bases left in between. The CDR3 sequence is 17 residues long. The CDR3 DNA follows: TGCAGCGTTGAAGTGAGGGCCGGATCCCTGAGCTCCTACGAGCAGTACTTC. Translating it yields CSVEVRAGSLSSYEQYF.

This clonotype has more than one count but fewer than ten. The genes are TRBV5-1 and TRBJ1-1, with 10 bases identical to TRBD1. Germline lookup yields CDR1 SGHRS and CDR2 YFSETQ. The CDR3 runs 17 residues. Unmatched junction bases numbered 10, after V lost 1 base and J lost 4 bases. The CDR3 spells CASSLLRTGGEGTEAFF. The CDR3, as DNA: TGCGCCAGCAGCTTGTTACGGACAGGGGGTGAGGGCACTGAAGCTTTCTTT.

The chain couples TRBV5-1 to TRBJ2-6; the D gene could be TRBD1 or TRBD2 (6 bases each). This CDR3 has 18 amino acids. V was cut by 0 bases and J by 0 bases, with 13 bases left in between. From germline, CDR1 is SGHRS and CDR2 YFSETQ. CDR3 in amino acids: CASSLVEGDSSGANVLTF. The CDR3 region has the DNA TGCGCCAGCAGCTTGGTGGAGGGGGACTCCTCTGGGGCCAACGTCCTGACTTTC.

In this sample, this clonotype turned up once. V and J are TRBV4-1 and TRBJ2-6; a weak D match, TRBD1 (7 bases). CDR3 length: 18 amino acids. Germline V gene data show CDR1 as MGHRA and CDR2 as YSYEKL. The ends were cut back, 4 bases at V and 0 bases at J, with 16 bases in the middle. DNA of the CDR3: TGCGCCAGCAGCCCCTGGGGCAGGGGGGACTCTGGGGCCAACGTCCTGACTTTC. This encodes CASSPWGRGDSGANVLTF.

A few counts support this clonotype. The V and J genes are TRBV6-1 and TRBJ2-1, with 10 positions matching TRBD1. Germline loops: CDR1 MNHNS, CDR2 SASEGT. Trimming at V came to 7 bases and at J to 3 bases, leaving 6 bases not matched to a gene. The CDR3 is made up of 15 amino acids. CDR3 protein: CASIGDRGFYNEQFF. The CDR3 region has the DNA TGTGCCAGCATTGGGGACAGGGGATTCTACAATGAGCAGTTCTTC.

The genes are TRBV6-2 or TRBV6-3 and TRBJ1-5; TRBD1 matches 7 bases. CDR1 and CDR2 from the germline V gene are MNHEY and SVGEGT. V trimming: 2 bases; J trimming: 7 bases; junction bases outside the gene matches: 5. This CDR3 contains 14 residues. The CDR3 region has the DNA TGTGCCAGCAGTTACCCTCACAGGGGCCAGCCCCAGCATTTT. Translation gives CASSYPHRGQPQHF.

This clonotype was counted only a few times. The chain has TRBV5-1 and TRBJ2-2; 7 bases line up with TRBD1. The length of the CDR3 is 18 residues. From germline, CDR1 is SGHRS and CDR2 YFSETQ. The trim removed 0 bases at V and 0 bases at J, leaving 8 bases unmatched. The CDR3 region is CASSLAKTGYANTGELFF. In DNA, the CDR3 is TGCGCCAGCAGCTTGGCCAAGACAGGGTACGCGAACACCGGGGAGCTGTTTTTT.

This clonotype showed up just a few times. The chain employs TRBV27 and TRBJ2-5; no reliable D call. Trimming shortened V by 1 base and J by 2 bases, and 8 bases separated the two germline ends. Germline lookup yields CDR1 MNHEY and CDR2 SMNVEV (reference sequence). CDR3 length: 14 amino acids. CDR3 DNA sequence: TGTGCCAGCAGTTTATTTTCGCCTCAAGAGACCCAGTACTTC. It is translated as CASSLFSPQETQYF.